Listed here are 23 T cell receptor beta chains from one sample, sequenced in a study of identical twins. Each CDR3 protein gets one entry after TCRdb re-called the 5' RACE reads with MiXCR. This sample has about 220,000 distinct CDR3 sequences, with about 7.5% found just once. The same data also went into a second study, on yellow fever vaccine responses in identical twins.

The source material was memory (CD45RO+) T cells sorted from blood. The source of these receptors is a woman younger than 30 in good health.

The V and J genes are TRBV9 and TRBJ2-1; D is uncertain. Germline values: CDR1 SGDLS, CDR2 YYNGEE. The V end was cut by 0 bases, the J end by 6 bases, with 4 bases between. This CDR3 has 12 amino acids. The CDR3 DNA sequence: TGTGCCAGCAGCGTAGTAACCAATGAGCAGTTCTTC. Protein: CASSVVTNEQFF.

This clonotype was recorded a few times. The genes are TRBV6-1 and TRBJ1-5; TRBD1 aligns across 7 bases. The J segment lost 0 bases and the V segment lost 1 base, leaving 9 bases of the junction unmatched. The CDR3 covers 18 residues. CDR1 and CDR2 (germline): MNHNS, SASEGT. The CDR3 DNA reads as TGTGCCAGCAGTGAAGGACGGTGGGGGACAGATAGCAATCAGCCCCAGCATTTT. Translation gives CASSEGRWGTDSNQPQHF.

The chain joins TRBV7-8 to TRBJ2-7, with TRBD2 matching over 12 bases. The CDR3 sequence is 16 residues long. V was clipped by 1 base and J by 7 bases; unmatched bases: 8. Germline CDR1 SGHVS, CDR2 FQNEAQ. CDR3 in amino acids: CASSLEPSGRAFEQYF. Here the CDR3 DNA reads TGTGCCAGCAGCTTAGAACCTAGCGGGAGGGCCTTTGAGCAGTACTTC.

The CDR3, as DNA: TGTGCCAGCGGGTCCGGGACGGAGGGACAGCCCCAGCATTTT. The encoded protein is CASGSGTEGQPQHF. The chain has TRBV6-4 and TRBJ1-5; weak D call: TRBD1 (5 bases). Trimming pared 8 bases from V and 7 bases from J, leaving 18 bases between. The CDR3 loop spans 14 amino acids. Germline-derived CDR1 and CDR2 are MRHNA and SNTAGT.

The chain combines TRBV4-1 with TRBJ2-1; 10 bases are shared with TRBD2. The trim removed 1 base at V and 5 bases at J, leaving 11 bases unmatched. CDR1 MGHRA and CDR2 YSYEKL come from the germline V gene. The CDR3 extends over 18 amino acids. The CDR3 loop is CASSQVDMGLASHNEQFF. As DNA, the CDR3 is TGCGCCAGCAGCCAAGTCGATATGGGACTAGCGTCCCACAATGAGCAGTTCTTC.

CDR3 nucleotides: TGTGCCAGCTCACCCGGGACAGCCTATTCACCCCTCCACTTT. This codes for CASSPGTAYSPLHF. The chain couples TRBV28 to TRBJ1-6, with TRBD1 identical over 7 bases. Trimming took 8 bases from V and 8 from J; bases not matched to a gene: 9. CDR3 length equals 14 residues. Germline V CDR1 and CDR2: MDHEN, SYDVKM.

V and J are TRBV6-6 and TRBJ2-7, with TRBD1 as a possible D gene (6 bases). V lost 5 bases, J lost 5 bases, and 13 bases lay in between. The CDR3 is 13 residues long. CDR1 and CDR2 (germline): MNHNY, SVGAGI (reference sequence). The CDR3 spells CASSRMNRDEQYF. The CDR3, as DNA: TGTGCCAGCAGTCGAATGAACAGGGACGAGCAGTACTTC.

This clonotype has more than one count but fewer than ten. This chain connects TRBV5-1 to TRBJ2-7; tentatively, D is TRBD1 (6 bases). The germline gives CDR1 SGHRS, CDR2 YFSETQ. Deletions cut 0 bases from V and 5 bases from J, with 15 bases between. The CDR3 contains 15 residues. In DNA, the CDR3 is TGCGCCAGCAGCTTGGAGACGGACAGTCCCAACGAGCAGTACTTC. Protein sequence: CASSLETDSPNEQYF.

This clonotype was detected many times. The rearrangement uses TRBV20-1 and TRBJ2-7; 9 bases fit TRBD1. The CDR3 runs 14 residues. The junction had 6 bases not matched to a gene; V was cut back by 6 bases and J by 0 bases. Germline V gives CDR1 DFQATT, CDR2 SNEGSKA (reference sequence). The CDR3 sequence: CSALDRGRSYEQYF. CDR3 in DNA: TGCAGTGCACTGGACAGGGGCCGCTCCTACGAGCAGTACTTC.

This clonotype was counted between two and nine times. The chain uses TRBV29-1 and TRBJ1-1, with 7 bases lining up with TRBD1. Trimming cost V 6 bases and J 4 bases; bases outside gene matches: 11. From germline, CDR1 is SQVTM and CDR2 ANQGSEA. This CDR3 region has 14 residues. The chain's CDR3 is CSVRDRVVGTEAFF. In nucleotides, the CDR3 is TGCAGCGTGAGAGACAGGGTTGTGGGCACTGAAGCTTTCTTT.

This clonotype was observed at least ten times. The V call is TRBV20-1, the J call TRBJ2-3; 9 bases match TRBD2. The length of the CDR3 is 14 residues. CDR1 is DFQATT, CDR2 SNEGSKA, per germline (reference sequence). The junction had 5 bases not matched to a gene; V was cut back by 3 bases and J by 4 bases. The CDR3 nucleotides read TGCAGTGCTAGCCCTAGCGGGGTCCCAGATACGCAGTATTTT. Its translation: CSASPSGVPDTQYF.

This chain's CDR3 is CSARLGTSGTFSNEQFF. Written as DNA, the CDR3 is TGCAGTGCCAGACTTGGGACTAGCGGGACCTTTTCCAATGAGCAGTTCTTC. The rearrangement joins TRBV20-1 to TRBJ2-1, with 13 positions matching TRBD2. This CDR3 contains 17 residues. J lost 6 bases, V lost 6 bases, and 14 bases had no gene match. The germline gives CDR1 DFQATT, CDR2 SNEGSKA (reference sequence).

This clonotype was detected many times. V gene TRBV21-1 combines with J gene TRBJ2-3; no check of the table's D call, TRBD2, against the DNA was made. TRBV21-1 is annotated as a pseudogene. The CDR3 runs to 17 residues. CDR3 sequence: CASSKARGSIRADTQYF. The CDR3 DNA reads TGTGCCAGCAGCAAAGCGCGCGGGAGTATAAGGGCAGATACGCAGTATTTT.

V is TRBV14 and J is TRBJ2-3; the match to TRBD1 covers 7 bases. This CDR3 contains 15 residues. In germline, CDR1 is SGHDN, CDR2 FVKESK. The junction had 6 bases not matched to a gene; V was cut back by 4 bases and J by 2 bases. The CDR3 DNA is TGTGCCAGCAGCCTTGGCGACAGGGCCACAGATACGCAGTATTTT. Translating gives CASSLGDRATDTQYF. The complete variable domain, with remaining parts taken from reference TRBV14 and TRBJ2-3, reads EAGVTQFPSHSVIEKGQTVTLRCDPISGHDNLYWYRRVMGKEIKFLLHFVKESKQDESGMPNNRFLAERTGGTYSTLKVQPAELEDSGVYFCASSLGDRATDTQYFGPGTRLTVL.

This clonotype was counted only a few times. This chain links TRBV6-1 with TRBJ2-2; the D gene is possibly TRBD2 (7 bases). The CDR3 runs 16 residues. Germline-derived CDR1 and CDR2 are MNHNS and SASEGT. V was shortened by 5 bases and J by 1 base, with 14 bases between the two germline ends. CDR3 residues: CASSPSRGLNTGELFF. CDR3 coding DNA: TGTGCCAGCAGTCCGTCGCGGGGGCTGAACACCGGGGAGCTGTTTTTT.

The table lists this clonotype with many counts. This chain links TRBV19 with TRBJ2-4; D perhaps matches TRBD1 (5 bases). The CDR3 runs to 12 residues. The germline V gene encodes CDR1 LNHDA and CDR2 SQIVND (reference sequence). The ends were cut back, 5 bases at V and 8 bases at J, with 10 bases in the middle. In nucleotides, the CDR3 is TGTGCCAGTAGTGACCAAGGGGACATTCAGTACTTC. Translated, it gives CASSDQGDIQYF.

This clonotype was observed a few times. The chain recombines TRBV4-2 with TRBJ2-5, with TRBD2 matching 12 bases. The CDR3 extends over 18 amino acids. Trimming removed 1 base from V and 0 bases from J; junction bases left unmatched: 6. Germline V gene data show CDR1 as LGHNA and CDR2 as YNFKEQ. CDR3 DNA sequence: TGTGCCAGCAGCCAAGCACCTAGCGGGGGGGAGTACCAAGAGACCCAGTACTTC. Protein product: CASSQAPSGGEYQETQYF.

In its sample, this clonotype was seen many times. The V call is TRBV12-3 or TRBV12-4, the J call TRBJ2-3; D is perhaps TRBD1 or TRBD2 (5 bases each). V lost 5 bases to trimming and J lost 0 bases, with 12 bases between them. This CDR3 region has 15 residues. CDR3 region: CASSARDGSTDTQYF. The CDR3 DNA reads as TGTGCCAGCAGTGCCCGGGACGGAAGCACAGATACGCAGTATTTT.

The CDR3 DNA sequence: TGCAGCGTTGGGGGACCGATCACCGGGGAGCTGTTTTTT. Protein: CSVGGPITGELFF. V is TRBV29-1 and J is TRBJ2-2, with D perhaps given as TRBD1 or TRBD2 (5 bases each). The germline CDR1 and CDR2 sequences are SQVTM and ANQGSEA. The CDR3 is made up of 13 amino acids. The V and J ends lost 4 bases and 4 bases respectively, with 10 bases between them.

In this sample, this clonotype turned up many times. This sequence joins TRBV6-1 and TRBJ2-1, with 8 bases fitting TRBD2. The junction had 2 bases not matched to a gene; V was cut back by 4 bases and J by 0 bases. The germline V gene has CDR1 MNHNS and CDR2 SASEGT. This CDR3 is 15 amino acids long. The CDR3 is CASSASGSSYNEQFF. In nucleotides, the CDR3 is TGTGCCAGCAGTGCCAGCGGGAGCTCCTACAATGAGCAGTTCTTC.

This clonotype occurred a few times. This chain links TRBV24-1 with TRBJ1-5; 7 bases align to TRBD1. The trim removed 2 bases at V and 7 bases at J, leaving 7 bases unmatched. CDR1 KGHDR and CDR2 SFDVKD come from the germline V gene. The CDR3 loop spans 15 amino acids. The chain's CDR3 is CATSDSDREDQPQHF. The CDR3 DNA is TGTGCCACCAGTGATTCCGACAGGGAAGACCAGCCCCAGCATTTT.

This clonotype has at least ten counts. The genes are TRBV3-1 and TRBJ2-2; TRBD2 matches at 12 bases. Germline V gene lookup returns CDR1 LGHDT and CDR2 YNNKEL (reference sequence). Trimming removed 4 bases from V and 1 base from J; junction bases left unmatched: 4. The CDR3 is 17 amino acids. Here the CDR3 DNA reads TGTGCCAGCAGCCCCGGACTAGCGGGACGGAACACCGGGGAGCTGTTTTTT. It yields the protein CASSPGLAGRNTGELFF.

This chain links TRBV9 with TRBJ2-3, with a tentative D call TRBD2 (6 bases). This CDR3 spans 15 amino acids. The germline V and J ends were trimmed by 3 bases and 2 bases, with 13 bases remaining between them. Germline V gene data show CDR1 as SGDLS and CDR2 as YYNGEE. The CDR3 spells CASSAYSGYTDTQYF. CDR3 DNA sequence: TGTGCCAGCAGCGCCTATAGCGGCTACACAGATACGCAGTATTTT.